This T cell receptor (beta chain) was captured in a study of blood T cell repertoires in COVID-19 (dated by TCRdb to about 2020). About the investigation overall: Collaborator samples came from the United States, Italy and Spain and covered acute and convalescent phases of COVID-19. The material from the prospective study consisted of cDNA or gDNA derived from T cells, B-cell-depleted T cells, or PBMCs. The sample metadata nearly always contained a de-identified subject ID, COVID-19 status, age in years and sex. Deeply sampled blood TCRbeta repertoires from subjects exposed to, actively infected with, or recovered from COVID-19 were included in the dataset. Where available, HLA class I and class II types were obtained from metadata supplied by the sample provider rather than from assay-based typing. The repertoires were made available in a free public database intended to serve as a resource for research on the immune response to SARS-CoV-2. The samples were drawn from the first 160 participants of the ongoing ImmuneRACE study and from 950 to 1,500 subjects provided by 6 global collaborators. Summary of the overall study and its limitations: The quantity of clinical and demographic metadata differed by source and by participant and was supplied without curation.

TCRbeta CDR3 regions were amplified from genomic DNA by means of the immunoSEQ Assay, a bias-controlled multiplex PCR. As for how the authors treated the data: Nucleated cell counts per sample were estimated from amplification of reference gene primers within the assay. To quantify the absolute abundance of each unique TCRbeta CDR3 rearrangement, sequence reads were collapsed and filtered. Productive Simpson clonality was computed per sample as the square root of Simpson's diversity index over productive rearrangements. Here the immuneACCESS table is served through TCRdb, limited to in-frame sequences with V and J called. Missing clones are a known gap in these copies; in checked studies unresolved V genes cover under half, and the rest lacks a known reason. V, J and clone size are taken as reported in that table, and D and trimming were inferred from the DNA itself. The sample has 90,000 to 120,000 clones on record, roughly 80% of them singletons. In total, the top ten clones hold about 3.3% of the sample.

Whole blood was collected in K2EDTA tubes by collaborating institutions according to the institutions' own protocols. Collaborator samples were shipped for TCRbeta analysis as frozen whole blood, isolated PBMCs, or DNA extracted from either sample type. Trimming takes 3 bases off V and 3 bases off J; junction bases not matched to a gene: 1. From its cysteine to its phenylalanine, the CDR3 spans 13 amino acids. CDR3 DNA is the only sequence kept; it has 39 bases, read in frame from the first base. Per the germline V gene (reference sequence), MNHNY is the CDR1 and SVGAGI is the CDR2. Note on this clone: Its antigen is unknown. Within one base of it there is no much larger clone, and no base qualities were kept.

The TCR originated in a woman older than 75 with active or convalescent COVID-19. The chain is encoded by TRBV6-6 joined to TRBJ1-1; 7 bases in the junction line up with TRBD1. The sequenced sample was peripheral blood. CDR3 sequence: CASSYGQDTEAFF. The nucleotide sequence reads TGTGCCAGCAGTTATGGACAGGACACTGAAGCTTTCTTT.